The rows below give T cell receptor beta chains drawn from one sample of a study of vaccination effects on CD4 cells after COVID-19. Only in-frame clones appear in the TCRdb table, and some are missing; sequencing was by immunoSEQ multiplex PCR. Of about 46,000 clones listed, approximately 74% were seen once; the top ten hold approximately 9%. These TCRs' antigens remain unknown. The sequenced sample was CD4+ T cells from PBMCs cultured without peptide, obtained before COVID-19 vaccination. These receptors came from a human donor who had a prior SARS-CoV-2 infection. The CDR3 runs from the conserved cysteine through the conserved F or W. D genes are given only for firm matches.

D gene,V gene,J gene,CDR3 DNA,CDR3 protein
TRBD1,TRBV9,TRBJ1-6,TGTGCCAGCAGCGAATTACAGGGGTCACCCCTCCACTTT,CASSELQGSPLHF
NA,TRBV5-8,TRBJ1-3,TGTGCCAGCAGCTTCGGGGGGATCGGTGGAAACACCATATATTTT,CASSFGGIGGNTIYF
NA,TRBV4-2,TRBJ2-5,TGTGCCAGCAGCCAAGATGCGTTTTCGCTCCAGTACTTC,CASSQDAFSLQYF
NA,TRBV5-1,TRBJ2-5,TGCGCCAGCAGTCCCACTCCTGAGTACACAGAGACCCAGTACTTC,CASSPTPEYTETQYF
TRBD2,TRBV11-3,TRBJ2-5,TGTGCCAGCAGCATGCCATTACGGGAGGGAGGGTTCAAAGAGACCCAGTACTTC,CASSMPLREGGFKETQYF
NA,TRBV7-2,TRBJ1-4,TGTGCCAGCAGCTTCGTACAGGGTTTAGGGGAAAAACTGTTTTTT,CASSFVQGLGEKLFF
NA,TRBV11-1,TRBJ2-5,TGTGCCAGCAGCCAGATAGGACGAAGAGAGACCCAGTACTTC,CASSQIGRRETQYF
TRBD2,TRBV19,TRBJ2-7,TGTGCCAGTAGTATAACTAGCGGGAACTACGAGCAGTACTTC,CASSITSGNYEQYF
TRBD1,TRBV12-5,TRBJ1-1,TGTGCTAGTGGTTTACATGAGGGGGCGCCGAACACTGAAGCTTTCTTT,CASGLHEGAPNTEAFF
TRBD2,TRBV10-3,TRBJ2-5,TGTGCCACCAACCCGGGGGAGGGCAACCAAGAGACCCAGTACTTC,CATNPGEGNQETQYF
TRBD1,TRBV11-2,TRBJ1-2,TGTGCCAGCACCATCGACAGGGATCATGGCTACACCTTC,CASTIDRDHGYTF
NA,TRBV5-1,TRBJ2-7,TGCGCCAGCAGCCCCATGGGGGTCTCCTACGAGCAGTACTTC,CASSPMGVSYEQYF